This T cell receptor beta chain was identified in a study of regulatory T cells in long-lasting Graves disease. Looking at the study overall: Those with persistent Graves' disease had received antithyroid drugs for over 5 years with positive TSH receptor antibodies.

This clonotype has only a few counts. In building TCR beta libraries, iRepertoire HTBI primers were used together with Arm-PCR of CDR3 regions. Via MiXCR, TCRdb re-called the multiplex PCR reads, giving one row per CDR3 protein. This sample has 400,000 to 600,000 distinct CDR3 sequences, with about 22% found just once. Time point meaning: persistent/refractory GD, antithyroid drugs over 5 years with positive TRAb. From RNA extracted from PBMCs, the TCR library was made. The specimen comprised peripheral blood mononuclear cells (PBMCs), sampled when the disease was refractory, from a patient treated with antithyroid drugs. The sequence was collected from a female donor with Graves disease.

The CDR3 protein is CSAGQANNSPLHF. The DNA for the CDR3 is TGCAGTGCTGGACAGGCTAATAATTCACCCCTCCACTTT. The V gene is TRBV20-1, the J gene TRBJ1-6, with 7 bases matching TRBD1. Germline V CDR1 and CDR2: DFQATT, SNEGSKA (reference sequence). With V trimmed by 5 bases and J by 5 bases, 3 bases remained unmatched. This CDR3 has 13 amino acids.